This is a list of T cell receptor beta chains from one sample in a study of T cells in Graves' hyperthyroidism and ophthalmopathy. TCRdb itself ran the multiplex PCR reads through MiXCR, one entry per CDR3 protein. The table records roughly 500,000 distinct CDR3 sequences, roughly 24% of them present only once. Sequenced: blood. These receptors were obtained from a woman in her 30s with Graves' ophthalmopathy. CDR3s include the opening cysteine and the closing phenylalanine or tryptophan. D genes are given only for firm matches. For some rows the clone size is stated as once, few or many, or as a class when expanded; others skip it.

V	J	D	size	CDR3	DNA
TRBV2	TRBJ2-7	.	many	CASKWEGAVEQYF	TGTGCCAGCAAGTGGGAGGGGGCGGTCGAGCAGTACTTC
TRBV5-1	TRBJ1-3	.	many	CASSLTGISGNTIYF	TGCGCCAGCAGCTTGACAGGGATATCTGGAAACACCATATATTTT
TRBV28	TRBJ2-7	TRBD1	.	CASSAPGQGVYEQYF	TGTGCCAGCAGTGCACCGGGACAGGGGGTCTACGAGCAGTACTTC
TRBV19	TRBJ2-7	TRBD2	many	CASSVDSSGGRMEQYF	TGTGCCAGTAGTGTCGACTCTAGCGGGGGTCGTATGGAGCAGTACTTC
TRBV6-1	TRBJ2-7	.	many	CASRSTRGVAYEQYF	TGTGCCAGCAGATCCACAAGGGGGGTAGCCTACGAGCAGTACTTC
TRBV5-1	TRBJ2-7	TRBD2	many	CASSYGGGENYEQYF	TGCGCCAGCAGCTATGGCGGGGGGGAGAACTACGAGCAGTACTTC
TRBV6-5	TRBJ2-7	TRBD1	many	CASSYDRVRYEQYF	TGTGCCAGCAGTTACGACAGGGTTCGCTACGAGCAGTACTTC
TRBV18	TRBJ2-7	.	.	CASSPPQGRGTYEQYF	TGTGCCAGCTCACCACCTCAGGGTCGGGGAACCTACGAGCAGTACTTC
TRBV18	TRBJ1-5	.	.	CASSPGEGNQPQHF	TGTGCCAGCTCACCCGGGGAGGGGAATCAGCCCCAGCATTTT
TRBV9	TRBJ1-2	.	many	CASSVEGRPRGFYGYTF	TGTGCCAGCAGCGTAGAGGGGCGGCCCAGGGGATTCTATGGCTACACCTTC